The rows below give T cell receptor beta chains drawn from one sample of a study of T cell responses to AZD1222 COVID-19 vaccine. Assay: immunoSEQ multiplex PCR; the TCRdb copy retains only in-frame clones and omits some. The sample gives roughly 120,000 clones, approximately 86% of which show up once; over 8.5% is in the top ten. Sequences were derived from peripheral blood, sampled on day 0 of AZD1222 vaccination. Source of these receptors: an adult in good health. Both conserved end residues are part of each CDR3. Fields, in order: CDR3 protein, CDR3 DNA, J gene, D gene, clone size, V gene. D genes are given only for firm matches. Expanded clones are given a class, and other clones once, few, many or no size at all.

CDR3aa: CASSNDGYTGELFF; CDR3nt: TGTGCCAGCAGTAACGACGGATACACCGGGGAGCTGTTTTTT; j_gene: TRBJ2-2; d_gene: -; abundance: -; v_gene: TRBV2
CDR3aa: CASSLVRQGQSGGYTF; CDR3nt: TGCGCCAGCAGCTTGGTCCGACAGGGTCAATCAGGTGGCTACACCTTC; j_gene: TRBJ1-2; d_gene: TRBD1; abundance: -; v_gene: TRBV5-1
CDR3aa: CASSTARGQSYGYTF; CDR3nt: TGTGCCAGCAGTACAGCCAGGGGGCAGAGCTATGGCTACACCTTC; j_gene: TRBJ1-2; d_gene: TRBD1; abundance: -; v_gene: TRBV28
CDR3aa: CASSYNRGYEQYF; CDR3nt: TGTGCCAGCAGCTATAACAGGGGCTACGAGCAGTACTTC; j_gene: TRBJ2-7; d_gene: TRBD1; abundance: once; v_gene: TRBV7-3
CDR3aa: CAISEPQLAGGKGEQYF; CDR3nt: TGTGCCATCAGTGAGCCTCAACTAGCGGGAGGGAAGGGCGAGCAGTACTTC; j_gene: TRBJ2-7; d_gene: TRBD2; abundance: -; v_gene: TRBV10-3
CDR3aa: CASSTGPRGAWTYEQYF; CDR3nt: TGTGCCAGTAGTACGGGTCCGCGAGGGGCCTGGACCTACGAGCAGTACTTC; j_gene: TRBJ2-7; d_gene: -; abundance: -; v_gene: TRBV19
CDR3aa: CASGLQGLYGYTF; CDR3nt: TGTGCCAGCGGACTACAGGGGCTCTATGGCTACACCTTC; j_gene: TRBJ1-2; d_gene: TRBD1; abundance: -; v_gene: TRBV27
CDR3aa: CASSLGVDSEAFF; CDR3nt: TGTGCCAGCAGTTTGGGAGTAGACTCTGAAGCTTTCTTT; j_gene: TRBJ1-1; d_gene: -; abundance: -; v_gene: TRBV12-3/TRBV12-4
CDR3aa: CASSVGGLSLNNEQFF; CDR3nt: TGTGCCAGCAGCGTAGGGGGGCTATCCCTGAACAATGAGCAGTTCTTC; j_gene: TRBJ2-1; d_gene: -; abundance: once; v_gene: TRBV9
CDR3aa: CASSPPVINYGYTF; CDR3nt: TGTGCCAGCTCACCACCGGTAATTAACTATGGCTACACCTTC; j_gene: TRBJ1-2; d_gene: -; abundance: -; v_gene: TRBV18
CDR3aa: CASRFDRVTQPQHF; CDR3nt: TGTGCCAGCAGATTTGACAGGGTTACTCAGCCCCAGCATTTT; j_gene: TRBJ1-5; d_gene: TRBD1; abundance: once; v_gene: TRBV6-5
CDR3aa: CASRLGNQPQHF; CDR3nt: TGTGCCAGCAGATTGGGCAATCAGCCCCAGCATTTT; j_gene: TRBJ1-5; d_gene: -; abundance: -; v_gene: TRBV2
CDR3aa: CASSRGGSNTGELFF; CDR3nt: TGTGCCAGCAGCCGGGGGGGCTCGAACACCGGGGAGCTGTTTTTT; j_gene: TRBJ2-2; d_gene: TRBD2; abundance: -; v_gene: TRBV7-3
CDR3aa: CASSLGQPEQYF; CDR3nt: TGTGCCAGCAGCTTAGGACAGCCTGAGCAGTACTTC; j_gene: TRBJ2-7; d_gene: -; abundance: -; v_gene: TRBV7-2
CDR3aa: CASSQVNEQFF; CDR3nt: TGTGCCAGTAGCCAAGTAAATGAGCAGTTCTTC; j_gene: TRBJ2-1; d_gene: -; abundance: -; v_gene: TRBV19
CDR3aa: CASSLDQAHTIYF; CDR3nt: TGTGCCAGCAGCTTGGATCAGGCGCACACCATATATTTT; j_gene: TRBJ1-3; d_gene: -; abundance: few; v_gene: TRBV5-6
CDR3aa: CASSLTGIPDTQYF; CDR3nt: TGTGCCAGCAGCCTGACAGGGATCCCCGATACGCAGTATTTT; j_gene: TRBJ2-3; d_gene: TRBD1; abundance: -; v_gene: TRBV7-3
CDR3aa: CASSLFSRGSTDTQYF; CDR3nt: TGTGCCAGCAGCTTATTCAGTCGCGGTAGCACAGATACGCAGTATTTT; j_gene: TRBJ2-3; d_gene: -; abundance: -; v_gene: TRBV11-1
CDR3aa: CAWNRDRSQETQYF; CDR3nt: TGTGCCTGGAACCGGGACAGGTCCCAAGAGACCCAGTACTTC; j_gene: TRBJ2-5; d_gene: TRBD1; abundance: -; v_gene: TRBV30
CDR3aa: CASSAVGDGFLDEQYF; CDR3nt: TGTGCCAGCAGCGCCGTTGGGGACGGCTTTTTGGACGAGCAGTACTTC; j_gene: TRBJ2-7; d_gene: -; abundance: -; v_gene: TRBV9
CDR3aa: CASSKNRERASGYTF; CDR3nt: TGTGCCAGCAGCAAGAACAGGGAAAGGGCTAGCGGCTACACCTTC; j_gene: TRBJ1-2; d_gene: -; abundance: -; v_gene: TRBV5-5
CDR3aa: CASSFFGANVLTF; CDR3nt: TGTGCCAGCAGCTTTTTTGGGGCCAACGTCCTGACTTTC; j_gene: TRBJ2-6; d_gene: -; abundance: -; v_gene: TRBV7-3